Listed here is a single T cell receptor (beta chain). Original handling: Reference gene primers were amplified, and this amplification served to estimate nucleated cell counts. Only in-frame clones appear in the TCRdb table, and some are missing; sequencing was by immunoSEQ multiplex PCR. V and J calls and clone size come straight from that table; D and trimming were deduced from the DNA. The sample yields hundreds of thousands of clones, roughly 90% seen once. The data stem from a study of blood T cell repertoires in COVID-19. As for the study in general: Some COVID-19 samples were acute and others convalescent; all came from the United States, Italy and Spain. T cells, B-cell-depleted T cells, or PBMCs supplied cDNA or gDNA.

The CDR3 totals 11 residues. CDR1 is SGHKS, CDR2 YYEKEE, per germline (reference sequence). V was trimmed by 0 bases and J by 6 bases, leaving 4 bases between them. What was sequenced was peripheral blood. This chain joins TRBV5-5 and TRBJ2-7; no clear D gene. The TCR originated in a human donor in a cohort sampled during active COVID-19. CDR3 nucleotides: TGTGCCAGCAGCTTGGAACTCGAGCAGTACTTC. It encodes CASSLELEQYF. Full variable domain (rest looked up from reference TRBV5-5 and TRBJ2-7): DAGVTQSPTHLIKTRGQQVTLRCSPISGHKSVSWYQQVLGQGPQFIFQYYEKEERGRGNFPDRFSARQFPNYSSELNVNALLLGDSALYLCASSLELEQYFGPGTRLTVT.